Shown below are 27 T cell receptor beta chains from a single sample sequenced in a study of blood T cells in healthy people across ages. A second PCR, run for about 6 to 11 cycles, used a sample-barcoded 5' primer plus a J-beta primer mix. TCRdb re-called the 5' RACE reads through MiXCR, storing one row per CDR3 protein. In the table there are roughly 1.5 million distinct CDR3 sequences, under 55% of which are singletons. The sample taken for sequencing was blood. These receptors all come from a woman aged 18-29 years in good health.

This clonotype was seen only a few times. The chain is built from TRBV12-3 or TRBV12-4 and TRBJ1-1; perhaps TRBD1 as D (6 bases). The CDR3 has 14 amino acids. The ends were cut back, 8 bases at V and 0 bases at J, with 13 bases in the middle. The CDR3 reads CASGEGDMNTEAFF. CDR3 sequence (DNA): TGTGCCAGCGGGGAGGGGGACATGAACACTGAAGCTTTCTTT.

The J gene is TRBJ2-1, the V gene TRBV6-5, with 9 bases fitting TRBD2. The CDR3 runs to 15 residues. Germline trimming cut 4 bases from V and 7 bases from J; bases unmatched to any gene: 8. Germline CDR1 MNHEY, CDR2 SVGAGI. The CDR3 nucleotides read TGTGCCAGCAGTTTCGCGGGAGGGTCCCTGAATGAGCAGTTCTTC. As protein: CASSFAGGSLNEQFF.

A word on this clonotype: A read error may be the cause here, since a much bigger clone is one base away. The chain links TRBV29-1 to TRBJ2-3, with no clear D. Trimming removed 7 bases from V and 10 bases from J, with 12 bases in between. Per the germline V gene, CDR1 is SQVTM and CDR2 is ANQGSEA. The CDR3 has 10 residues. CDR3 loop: CSAHSNAQYF. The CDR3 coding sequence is TGCAGCGCCCACTCGAATGCGCAGTATTTT.

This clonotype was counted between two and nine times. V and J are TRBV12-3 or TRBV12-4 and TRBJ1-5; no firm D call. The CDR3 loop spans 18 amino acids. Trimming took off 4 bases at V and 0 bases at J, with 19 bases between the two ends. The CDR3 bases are TGTGCCAGCAGTTCACACTACGGCCAGCACTATAGCAATCAGCCCCAGCATTTT. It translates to CASSSHYGQHYSNQPQHF.

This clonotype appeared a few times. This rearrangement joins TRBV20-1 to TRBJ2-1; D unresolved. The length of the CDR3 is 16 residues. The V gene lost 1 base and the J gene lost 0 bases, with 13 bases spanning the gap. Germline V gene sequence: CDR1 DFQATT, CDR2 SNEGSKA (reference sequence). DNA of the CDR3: TGCAGTGCTAGAGCACAAGTAGAGAGCTCCTACAATGAGCAGTTCTTC. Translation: CSARAQVESSYNEQFF.

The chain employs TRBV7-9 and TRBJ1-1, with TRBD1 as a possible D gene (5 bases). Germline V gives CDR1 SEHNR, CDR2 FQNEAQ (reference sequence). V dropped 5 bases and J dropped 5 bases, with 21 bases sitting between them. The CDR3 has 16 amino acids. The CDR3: CASSHPRDLGTTEAFF. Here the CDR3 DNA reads TGTGCCAGCAGCCATCCCAGGGATTTGGGAACAACTGAAGCTTTCTTT.

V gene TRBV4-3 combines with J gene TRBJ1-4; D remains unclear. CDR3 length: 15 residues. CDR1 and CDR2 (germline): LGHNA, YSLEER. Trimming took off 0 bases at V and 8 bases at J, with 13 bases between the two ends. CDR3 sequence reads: CASSQEIKTLEKLFF. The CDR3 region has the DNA TGCGCCAGCAGCCAAGAGATAAAAACCCTCGAAAAACTGTTTTTT.

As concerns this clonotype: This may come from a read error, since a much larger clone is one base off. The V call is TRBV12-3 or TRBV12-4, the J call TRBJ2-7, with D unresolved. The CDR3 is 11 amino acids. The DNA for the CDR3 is TGTGTCACCGAAATAGCCCACGAGCAGTACTTC. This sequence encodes CVTEIAHEQYF.

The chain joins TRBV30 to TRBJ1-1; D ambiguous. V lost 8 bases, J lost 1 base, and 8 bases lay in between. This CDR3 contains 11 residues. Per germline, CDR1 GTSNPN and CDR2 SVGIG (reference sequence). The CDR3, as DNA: TGTGCCCTTAACAGGAACACTGAAGCTTTCTTT. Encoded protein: CALNRNTEAFF.

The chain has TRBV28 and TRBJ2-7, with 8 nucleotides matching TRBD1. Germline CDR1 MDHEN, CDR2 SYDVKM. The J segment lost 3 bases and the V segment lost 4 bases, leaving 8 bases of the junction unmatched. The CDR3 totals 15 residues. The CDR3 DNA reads TGTGCCAGCAGTTCCCCCGTGACAGGGGACTACGAGCAGTACTTC. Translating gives CASSSPVTGDYEQYF.

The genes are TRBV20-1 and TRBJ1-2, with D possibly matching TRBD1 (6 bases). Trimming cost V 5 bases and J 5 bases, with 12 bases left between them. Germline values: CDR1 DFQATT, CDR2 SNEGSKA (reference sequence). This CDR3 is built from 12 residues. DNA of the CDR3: TGCAGTGCTCCCGGACAGCCTTATGGCTACACCTTC. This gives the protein CSAPGQPYGYTF.

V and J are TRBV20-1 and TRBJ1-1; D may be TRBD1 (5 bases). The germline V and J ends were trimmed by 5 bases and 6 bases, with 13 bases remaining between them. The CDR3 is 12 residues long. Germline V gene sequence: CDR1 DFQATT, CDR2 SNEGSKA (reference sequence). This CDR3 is CSAPGVFAEAFF. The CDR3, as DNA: TGCAGTGCTCCGGGGGTTTTCGCTGAAGCTTTCTTT.

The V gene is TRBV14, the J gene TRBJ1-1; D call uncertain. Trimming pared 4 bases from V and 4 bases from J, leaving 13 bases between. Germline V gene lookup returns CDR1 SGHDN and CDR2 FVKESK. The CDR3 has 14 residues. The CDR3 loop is CASSPVHGSTEAFF. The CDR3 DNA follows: TGTGCCAGCAGCCCAGTACATGGGAGCACTGAAGCTTTCTTT.

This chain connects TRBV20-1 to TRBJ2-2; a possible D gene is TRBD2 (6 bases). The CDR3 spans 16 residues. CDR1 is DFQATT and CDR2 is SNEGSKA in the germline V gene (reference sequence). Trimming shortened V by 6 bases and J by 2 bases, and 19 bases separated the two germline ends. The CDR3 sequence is CSAPTRANTNTGELFF. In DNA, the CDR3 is TGCAGTGCCCCGACTAGAGCGAATACCAACACCGGGGAGCTGTTTTTT.

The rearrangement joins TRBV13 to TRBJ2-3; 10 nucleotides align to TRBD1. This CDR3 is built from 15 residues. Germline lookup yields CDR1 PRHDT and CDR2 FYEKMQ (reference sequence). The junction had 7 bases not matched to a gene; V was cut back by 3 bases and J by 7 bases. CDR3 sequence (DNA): TGTGCCAGCAGCTTTTCCGGGACAGGGGATCATACGCAGTATTTT. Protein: CASSFSGTGDHTQYF.

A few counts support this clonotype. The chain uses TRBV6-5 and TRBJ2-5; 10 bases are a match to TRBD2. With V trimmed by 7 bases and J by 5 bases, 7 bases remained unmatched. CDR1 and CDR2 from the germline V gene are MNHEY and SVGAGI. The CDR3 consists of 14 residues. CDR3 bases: TGTGCCAGCACACCGGGACTAGCGACCGAGACCCAGTACTTC. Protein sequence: CASTPGLATETQYF.

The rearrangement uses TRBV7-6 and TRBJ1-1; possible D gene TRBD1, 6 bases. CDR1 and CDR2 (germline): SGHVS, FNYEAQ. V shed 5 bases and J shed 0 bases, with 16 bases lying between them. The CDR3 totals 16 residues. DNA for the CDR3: TGTGCCAGCAGCCCCCCCTGGGGACACCTGAACACTGAAGCTTTCTTT. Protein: CASSPPWGHLNTEAFF.

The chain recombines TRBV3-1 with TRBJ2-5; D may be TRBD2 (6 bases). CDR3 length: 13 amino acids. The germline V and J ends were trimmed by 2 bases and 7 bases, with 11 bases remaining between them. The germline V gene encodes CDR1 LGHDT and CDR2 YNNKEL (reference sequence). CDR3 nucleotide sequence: TGTGCCAGCAGCCAAATGAGGAGGGGGACCCAGTACTTC. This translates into CASSQMRRGTQYF.

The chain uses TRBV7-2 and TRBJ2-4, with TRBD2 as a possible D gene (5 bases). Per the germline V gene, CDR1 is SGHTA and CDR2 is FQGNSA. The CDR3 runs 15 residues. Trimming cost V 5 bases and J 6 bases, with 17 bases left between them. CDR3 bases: TGTGCCAGCAGCCGTCAGTTAGAAAGCGGAAACATTCAGTACTTC. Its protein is CASSRQLESGNIQYF.

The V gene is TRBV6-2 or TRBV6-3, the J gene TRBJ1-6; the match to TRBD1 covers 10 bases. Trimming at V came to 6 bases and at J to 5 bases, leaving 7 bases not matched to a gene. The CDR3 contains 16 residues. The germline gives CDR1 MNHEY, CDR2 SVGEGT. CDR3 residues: CASSTGTGAHNSPLHF. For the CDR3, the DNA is TGTGCCAGCAGCACCGGGACAGGGGCCCATAATTCACCCCTCCACTTT.

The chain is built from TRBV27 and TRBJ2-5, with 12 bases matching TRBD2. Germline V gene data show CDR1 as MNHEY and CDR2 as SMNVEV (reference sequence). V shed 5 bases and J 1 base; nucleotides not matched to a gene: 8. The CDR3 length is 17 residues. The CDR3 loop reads CASSQPLAGGLQETQYF. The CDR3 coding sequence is TGTGCCAGCAGTCAACCTCTAGCGGGAGGGCTCCAAGAGACCCAGTACTTC.

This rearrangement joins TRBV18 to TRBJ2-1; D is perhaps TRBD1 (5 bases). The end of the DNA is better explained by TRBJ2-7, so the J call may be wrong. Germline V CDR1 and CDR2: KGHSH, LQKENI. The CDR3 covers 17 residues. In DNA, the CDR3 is TGTGCCAGCTCACCAGCCTCAGGGTGGGTCTCCTACAATGAGCAGTACTTC. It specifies CASSPASGWVSYNEQYF.

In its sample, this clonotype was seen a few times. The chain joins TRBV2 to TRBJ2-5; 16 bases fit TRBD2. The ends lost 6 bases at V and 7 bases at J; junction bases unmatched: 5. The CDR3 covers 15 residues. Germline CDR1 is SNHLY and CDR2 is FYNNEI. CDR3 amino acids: CASRAGTSGRGTQYF. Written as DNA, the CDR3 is TGTGCCAGCAGAGCCGGGACTAGCGGGAGGGGGACCCAGTACTTC. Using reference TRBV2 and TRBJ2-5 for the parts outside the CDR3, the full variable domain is EPEVTQTPSHQVTQMGQEVILRCVPISNHLYFYWYRQILGQKVEFLVSFYNNEISEKSEIFDDQFSVERPDGSNFTLKIRSTKLEDSAMYFCASRAGTSGRGTQYFGPGTRLLVL.

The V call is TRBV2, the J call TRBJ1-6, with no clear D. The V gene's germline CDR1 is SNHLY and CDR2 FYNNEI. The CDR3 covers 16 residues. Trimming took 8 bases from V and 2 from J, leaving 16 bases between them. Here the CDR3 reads CASGREGVTYNSPLHF. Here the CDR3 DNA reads TGTGCCAGCGGGCGTGAAGGAGTCACCTATAATTCACCCCTCCACTTT.

The CDR3 loop is CASSVAVSPYNEQFF. In nucleotides, the CDR3 is TGTGCCAGCAGCGTAGCAGTCAGCCCCTACAATGAGCAGTTCTTC. This rearrangement joins TRBV9 to TRBJ2-1; D is undetermined. Germline V gives CDR1 SGDLS, CDR2 YYNGEE. The CDR3 is 15 amino acids. V lost 0 bases, J lost 2 bases, and 9 bases lay in between.

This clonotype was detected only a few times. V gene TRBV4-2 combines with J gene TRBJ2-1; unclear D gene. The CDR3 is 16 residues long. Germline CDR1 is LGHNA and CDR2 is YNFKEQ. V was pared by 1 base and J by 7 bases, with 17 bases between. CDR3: CASSQARLPWANEQFF. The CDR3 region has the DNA TGTGCCAGCAGCCAAGCCCGCCTACCCTGGGCAAATGAGCAGTTCTTC.

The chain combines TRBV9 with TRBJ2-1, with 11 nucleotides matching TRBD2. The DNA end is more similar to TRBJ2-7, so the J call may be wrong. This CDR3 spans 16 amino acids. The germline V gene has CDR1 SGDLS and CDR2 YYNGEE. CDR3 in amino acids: CASSVTWTSGYNEQYF. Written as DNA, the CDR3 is TGTGCCAGCAGTGTAACCTGGACTAGCGGGTACAATGAGCAGTACTTC.